This T cell receptor beta chain was retrieved from a study of cytomegalovirus exposure and HLA in healthy donors. Study-level results: Despite most TCR sequences being rare, some public TCRs occurred in many donors.

As concerns this clone: Its antigen is undetermined.

Amplification used 60 Vbeta primers and 13 Jbeta primers. TCRdb keeps only in-frame clones here, not all; method: immunoSEQ multiplex PCR. With approximately 50,000 clones in the sample, the ten largest clones hold over 2%. Germline V gene data show CDR1 as MNHEY and CDR2 as SMNVEV (reference sequence). The CDR3 consists of 16 residues. V was clipped by 3 bases and J by 4 bases, with 18 bases between them. Sequenced input: PBMCs. This clonotype was sampled from a female donor in good health and CMV-seronegative. The chain uses TRBV27 and TRBJ1-2, with D tentatively TRBD1 (5 bases). CDR3 bases: TGTGCCAGCAGTTTCGTGGGTGACAGCACCTCCTATGGCTACACCTTC. This translates into CASSFVGDSTSYGYTF.